Described below is a single TCR beta chain sequence and its context. Profiled with immunoSEQ multiplex PCR; TCRdb holds only in-frame clones, not every one. The sample includes tens of thousands of clones, 85% to 95% of them seen just once. This entry belongs to a study of T cell changes during pregnancy in multiple sclerosis. This CDR3 spans 12 amino acids. Looked up from germline, CDR1 is GTSNPN and CDR2 is SVGIG (reference sequence). The V and J ends lost 0 bases and 9 bases respectively, with 9 bases between them. The sequencing used peripheral blood, collected in the third trimester of pregnancy. The J gene is TRBJ2-1, the V gene TRBV30, with D hard to call. This clonotype was obtained from a female donor with multiple sclerosis, enrolled in a pregnancy study. In DNA form, the CDR3 reads TGTGCCTGGAGTGTAACGGCAGGTGAGCAGTTCTTC. It specifies CAWSVTAGEQFF.